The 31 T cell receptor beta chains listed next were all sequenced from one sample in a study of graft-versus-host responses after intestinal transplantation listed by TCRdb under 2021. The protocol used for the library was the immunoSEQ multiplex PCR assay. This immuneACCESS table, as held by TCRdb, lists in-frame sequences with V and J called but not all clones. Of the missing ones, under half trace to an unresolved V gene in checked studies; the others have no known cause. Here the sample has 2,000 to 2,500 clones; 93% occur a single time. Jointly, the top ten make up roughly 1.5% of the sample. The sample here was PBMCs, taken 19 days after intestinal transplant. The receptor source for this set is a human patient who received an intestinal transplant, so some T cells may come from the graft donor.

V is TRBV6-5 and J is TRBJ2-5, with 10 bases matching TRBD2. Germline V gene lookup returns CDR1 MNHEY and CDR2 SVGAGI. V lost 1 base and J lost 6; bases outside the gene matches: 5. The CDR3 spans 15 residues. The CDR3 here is CASSYLASGSKTQYF. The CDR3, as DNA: TGTGCCAGCAGTTACTTGGCTAGCGGGAGTAAGACCCAGTACTTC.

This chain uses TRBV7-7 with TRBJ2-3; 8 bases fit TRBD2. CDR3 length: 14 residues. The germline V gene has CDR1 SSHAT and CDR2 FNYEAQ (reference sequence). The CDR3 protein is CASPGGGRVDTQYF. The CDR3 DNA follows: TGTGCTAGCCCTGGCGGGGGGCGGGTAGATACGCAGTATTTT. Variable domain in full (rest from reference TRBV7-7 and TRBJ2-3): GAGVSQSPRYKVTKRGQDVTLRCDPISSHATLYWYQQALGQGPEFLTYFNYEAQPDKSGLPSDRFSAERPEGSISTLTIQRTEQRDSAMYRCASPGGGRVDTQYFGPGTRLTVL.

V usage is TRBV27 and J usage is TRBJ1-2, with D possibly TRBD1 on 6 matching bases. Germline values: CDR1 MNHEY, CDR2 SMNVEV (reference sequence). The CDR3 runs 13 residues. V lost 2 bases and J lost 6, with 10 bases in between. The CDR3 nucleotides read TGTGCCAGCAGTTTAGGGGGGGCTGATGGCTACACCTTC. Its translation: CASSLGGADGYTF.

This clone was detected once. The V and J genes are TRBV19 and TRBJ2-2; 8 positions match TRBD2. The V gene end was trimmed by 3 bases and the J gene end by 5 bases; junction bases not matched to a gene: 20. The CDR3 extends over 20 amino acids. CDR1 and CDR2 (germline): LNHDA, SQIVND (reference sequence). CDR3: CASSISPGRARTRNTGELFF. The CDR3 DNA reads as TGTGCCAGTAGTATCAGCCCCGGGAGGGCCCGTACCCGTAATACCGGGGAGCTGTTTTTT. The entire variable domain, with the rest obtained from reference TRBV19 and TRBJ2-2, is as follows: DGGITQSPKYLFRKEGQNVTLSCEQNLNHDAMYWYRQDPGQGLRLIYYSQIVNDFQKGDIAEGYSVSREKKESFPLTVTSAQKNPTAFYLCASSISPGRARTRNTGELFFGEGSRLTVL.

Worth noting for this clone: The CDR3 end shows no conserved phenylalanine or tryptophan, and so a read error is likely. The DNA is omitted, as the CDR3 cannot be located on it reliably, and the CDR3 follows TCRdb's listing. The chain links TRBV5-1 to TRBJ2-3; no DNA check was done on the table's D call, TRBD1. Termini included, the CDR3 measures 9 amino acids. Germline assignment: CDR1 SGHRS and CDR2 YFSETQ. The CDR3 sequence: CASSLERQL.

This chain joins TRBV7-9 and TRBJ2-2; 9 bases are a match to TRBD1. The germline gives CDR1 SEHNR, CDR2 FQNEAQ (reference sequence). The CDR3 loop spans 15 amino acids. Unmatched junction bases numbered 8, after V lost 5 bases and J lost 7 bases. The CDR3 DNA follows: TGTGCCAGCAGCACCGGAACAGGGGGCGGCGGGGAGCTGTTTTTT. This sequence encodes CASSTGTGGGGELFF.

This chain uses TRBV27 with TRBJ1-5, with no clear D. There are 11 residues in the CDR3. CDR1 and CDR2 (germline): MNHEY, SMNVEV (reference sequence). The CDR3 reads CAAGLGQPQHF. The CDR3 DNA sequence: TGTGCGGCGGGGTTGGGTCAGCCCCAGCATTTT.

The CDR3 DNA reads TGTGCCAGCAGTTTAGGGGGCCAGGGTTCCACTGAAGCTTTCTTT. This codes for CASSLGGQGSTEAFF. The genes are TRBV27 and TRBJ1-1; TRBD1 is a possible D gene (6 bases). V gave up 2 bases and J gave up 4 bases, with 14 bases separating them. The CDR3 contains 15 residues. CDR1 MNHEY and CDR2 SMNVEV come from the germline V gene (reference sequence).

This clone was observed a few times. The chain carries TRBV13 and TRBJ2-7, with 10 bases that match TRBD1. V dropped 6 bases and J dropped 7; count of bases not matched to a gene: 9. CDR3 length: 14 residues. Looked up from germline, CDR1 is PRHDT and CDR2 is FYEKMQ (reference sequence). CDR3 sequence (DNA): TGTGCCAGCAGTCGACGACAGGGGGCGCTTGAGCAGTACTTC. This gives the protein CASSRRQGALEQYF.

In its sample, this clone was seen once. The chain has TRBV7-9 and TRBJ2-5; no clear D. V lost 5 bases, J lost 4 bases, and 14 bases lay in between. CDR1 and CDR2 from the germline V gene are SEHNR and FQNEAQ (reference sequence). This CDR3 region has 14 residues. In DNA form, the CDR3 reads TGTGCCAGCAGCCATGGCTCCGGGTCAGAGACCCAGTACTTC. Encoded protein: CASSHGSGSETQYF.

CDR3 sequence (DNA): TGTGCCAGCAGCCCCGGGACAGGGGGCGCTGCTTTCTTT. Translation: CASSPGTGGAAFF. The V call is TRBV11-2, the J call TRBJ1-1; TRBD1 aligns across 12 bases. There are 13 residues in the CDR3. The V and J ends lost 5 bases and 11 bases, in that order; junction bases with no gene match: 6. CDR1 is SGHAT, CDR2 FQNNGV, per germline.

CDR3 nucleotides: TGTGCCAGCAGCCGTGGAGTAGCAAAAGAGACCCAGTACTTC. Its protein is CASSRGVAKETQYF. The chain has TRBV5-8 and TRBJ2-5; no definite D call. This CDR3 comprises 14 residues. Germline CDR1 and CDR2: SGHTS and YDEGEE. Trimming left V 4 bases short and J 3 bases short, with 13 bases between.

The CDR3 nucleotides read TGTGCCAGTAGATCAGGGTCTAGCAATCAGCCCCAGCATTTT. Translation: CASRSGSSNQPQHF. V usage is TRBV19 and J usage is TRBJ1-5; TRBD1 might be the D (5 bases). The CDR3 is made up of 14 amino acids. V was cut by 6 bases and J by 0 bases, with 9 bases left in between. Germline-derived CDR1 and CDR2 are LNHDA and SQIVND (reference sequence).

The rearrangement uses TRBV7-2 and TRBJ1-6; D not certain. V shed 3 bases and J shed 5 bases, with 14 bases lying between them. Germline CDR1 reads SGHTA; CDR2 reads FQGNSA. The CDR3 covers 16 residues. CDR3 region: CASSFVERYHNSPLHF. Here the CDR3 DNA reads TGTGCCAGCAGCTTTGTTGAGAGGTACCATAATTCACCCCTCCACTTT.

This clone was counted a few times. CDR3 region: CASSSWETHQLFF. In nucleotides, the CDR3 is TGTGCCAGCAGCTCCTGGGAGACCCATCAACTGTTTTTT. The J gene is TRBJ1-4, the V gene TRBV7-8; D unresolved. V was clipped by 4 bases and J by 12 bases, with 15 bases between them. The CDR3 contains 13 residues. The germline V gene has CDR1 SGHVS and CDR2 FQNEAQ.

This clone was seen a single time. As DNA, the CDR3 is TGTGCCAGTGGCCCTGAGGGATCTAACTATGGCTACACCTTC. Protein: CASGPEGSNYGYTF. V gene TRBV6-1 combines with J gene TRBJ1-2; D call uncertain. V lost 9 bases to trimming and J lost 0 bases, with 14 bases between them. The CDR3 length is 14 residues. Germline CDR1 and CDR2: MNHNS and SASEGT.

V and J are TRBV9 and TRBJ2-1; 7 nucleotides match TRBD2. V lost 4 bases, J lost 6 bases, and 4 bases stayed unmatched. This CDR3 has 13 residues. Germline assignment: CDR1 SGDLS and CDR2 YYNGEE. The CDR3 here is CASSPGTINEQFF. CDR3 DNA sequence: TGTGCCAGCAGCCCCGGGACTATCAATGAGCAGTTCTTC.

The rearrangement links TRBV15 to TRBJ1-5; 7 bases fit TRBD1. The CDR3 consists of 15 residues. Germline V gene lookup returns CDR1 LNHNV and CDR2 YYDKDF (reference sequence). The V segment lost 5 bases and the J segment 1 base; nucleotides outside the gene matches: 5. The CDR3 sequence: CATSPSGQSNQPQHF. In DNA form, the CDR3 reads TGTGCCACCAGCCCCTCGGGACAGAGCAATCAGCCCCAGCATTTT.

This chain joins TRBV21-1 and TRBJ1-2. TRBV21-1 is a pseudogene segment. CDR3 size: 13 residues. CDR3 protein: CASSKAANYGYTF. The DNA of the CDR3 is TGTGCCAGCAGCAAGGCGGCTAACTATGGCTACACCTTC.

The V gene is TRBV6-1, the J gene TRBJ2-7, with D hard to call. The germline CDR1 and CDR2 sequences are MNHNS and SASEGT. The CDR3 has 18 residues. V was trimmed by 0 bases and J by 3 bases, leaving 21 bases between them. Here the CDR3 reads CASSEALYSYSTSYEQYF. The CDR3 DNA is TGTGCCAGCAGTGAAGCTCTCTACAGCTACTCGACGAGCTACGAGCAGTACTTC.

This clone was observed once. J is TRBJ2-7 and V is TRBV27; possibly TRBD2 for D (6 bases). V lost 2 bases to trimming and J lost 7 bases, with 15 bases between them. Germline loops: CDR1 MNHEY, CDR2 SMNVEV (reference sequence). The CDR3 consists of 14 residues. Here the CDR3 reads CASSLAEGRGEQYF. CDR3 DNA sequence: TGTGCCAGCAGTTTAGCGGAGGGGCGGGGAGAGCAGTACTTC.

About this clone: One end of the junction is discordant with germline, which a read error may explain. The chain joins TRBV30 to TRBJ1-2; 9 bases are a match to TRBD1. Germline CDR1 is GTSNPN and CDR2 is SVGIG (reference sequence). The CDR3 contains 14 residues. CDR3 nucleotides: TGTACCTGGAGTTGGGTACAGGGGGCGAAAGGCTACACCTTC. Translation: CTWSWVQGAKGYTF.

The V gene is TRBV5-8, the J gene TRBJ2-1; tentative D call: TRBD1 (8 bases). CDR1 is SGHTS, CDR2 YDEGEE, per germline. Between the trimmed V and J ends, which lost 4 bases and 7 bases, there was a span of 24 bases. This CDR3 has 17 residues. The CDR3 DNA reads TGTGCCAGCAGCCCGACGGGGGGCGGGACAGGAAAGAATGAGCAGTTCTTC. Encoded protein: CASSPTGGGTGKNEQFF.

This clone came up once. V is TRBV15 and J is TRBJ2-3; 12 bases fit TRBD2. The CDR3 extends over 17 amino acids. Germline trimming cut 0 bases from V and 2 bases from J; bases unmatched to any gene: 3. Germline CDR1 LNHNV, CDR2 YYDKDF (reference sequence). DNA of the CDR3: TGTGCCACCAGCAGAGATGGACTAGCGGGGACCACAGATACGCAGTATTTT. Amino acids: CATSRDGLAGTTDTQYF.

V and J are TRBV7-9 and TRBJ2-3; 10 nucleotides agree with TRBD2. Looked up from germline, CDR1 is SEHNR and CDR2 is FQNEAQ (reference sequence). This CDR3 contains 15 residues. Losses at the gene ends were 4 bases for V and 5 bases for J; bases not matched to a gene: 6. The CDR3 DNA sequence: TGTGCCAGCAGCTCAGCGGGGGGGCCGGGAGATACGCAGTATTTT. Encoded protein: CASSSAGGPGDTQYF.

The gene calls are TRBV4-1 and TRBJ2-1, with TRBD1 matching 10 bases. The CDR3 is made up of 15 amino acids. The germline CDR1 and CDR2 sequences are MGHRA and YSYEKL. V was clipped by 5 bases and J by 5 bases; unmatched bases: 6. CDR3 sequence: CASSDRTGGNNEQFF. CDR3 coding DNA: TGCGCCAGCAGCGATCGGACAGGGGGAAACAATGAGCAGTTCTTC.

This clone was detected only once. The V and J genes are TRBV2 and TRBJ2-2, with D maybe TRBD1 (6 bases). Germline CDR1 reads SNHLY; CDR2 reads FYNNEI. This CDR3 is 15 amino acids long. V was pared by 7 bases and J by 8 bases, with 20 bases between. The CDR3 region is CASNYRVTAEGELFF. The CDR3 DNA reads TGTGCCAGCAACTACAGGGTCACCGCCGAAGGGGAGCTGTTTTTT.

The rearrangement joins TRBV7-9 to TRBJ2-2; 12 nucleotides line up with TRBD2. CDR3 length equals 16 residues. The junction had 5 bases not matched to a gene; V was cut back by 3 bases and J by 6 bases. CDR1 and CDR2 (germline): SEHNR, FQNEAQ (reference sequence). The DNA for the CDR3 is TGTGCCAGCAGCTTCGGACTAGCGGGGTGGGCCGGGGAGCTGTTTTTT. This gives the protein CASSFGLAGWAGELFF.

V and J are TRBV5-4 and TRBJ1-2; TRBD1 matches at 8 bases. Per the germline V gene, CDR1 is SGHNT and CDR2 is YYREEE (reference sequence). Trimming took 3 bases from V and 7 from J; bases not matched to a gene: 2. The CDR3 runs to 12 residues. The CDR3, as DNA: TGTGCCAGCAGCTCGCAGGGGGCTGGCTACACCTTC. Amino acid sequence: CASSSQGAGYTF.

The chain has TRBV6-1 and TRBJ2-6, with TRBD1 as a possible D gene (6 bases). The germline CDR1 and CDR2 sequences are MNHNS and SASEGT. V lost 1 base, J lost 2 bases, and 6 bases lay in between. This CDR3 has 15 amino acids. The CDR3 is CASSEEGAGANVLTF. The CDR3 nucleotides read TGTGCCAGCAGTGAAGAGGGGGCTGGGGCCAACGTCCTGACTTTC.

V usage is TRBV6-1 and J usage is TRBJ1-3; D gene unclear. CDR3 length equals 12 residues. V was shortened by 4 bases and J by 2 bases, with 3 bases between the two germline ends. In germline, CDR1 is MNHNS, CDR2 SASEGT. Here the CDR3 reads CASSVAGNTIYF. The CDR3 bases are TGTGCCAGCAGTGTAGCTGGAAACACCATATATTTT.